The subject of this entry is one TCR beta chain. The sample comes from a study of CD8+CD57+ T cells in acquired aplastic anemia. Previously, flow cytometry had revealed CD8+CD57+ cell expansion in the patients chosen for sequencing. The study profiled TCR beta VDJ and CDR3 using genomic DNA as template. TCRdb reprocessed the reads via MiXCR and lists one record per CDR3 protein. The table shows around 170,000 distinct CDR3 sequences, with just under 50% occurring only once. The ends lost 1 base at V and 6 bases at J; junction bases unmatched: 2. The germline V gene has CDR1 SGHVS and CDR2 FQNEAQ. The length of the CDR3 is 14 residues.

The sequenced sample consisted of sorted CD4+, CD8+, or CD8+CD57+ T cells (not recorded which) from PBMCs. This sequence was found in a human donor with aplastic anemia. V and J are TRBV7-8 and TRBJ1-4, with TRBD1 matching 7 bases. CDR3 coding DNA: TGTGCCAGCAGCTTAGACAGGGGTCATGAAAAACTGTTTTTT. Residues: CASSLDRGHEKLFF.